This T cell receptor beta chain comes out of a study of cytomegalovirus exposure and HLA in healthy donors. The PCR ran on 60 Vbeta and 13 Jbeta primers. Libraries were prepared by immunoSEQ multiplex PCR; TCRdb keeps only in-frame clonotypes and omits some of them. The sample yields some 200,000 clones, approximately 67% seen once. V lost 4 bases and J 5 bases, leaving 14 bases between the germline ends. Looked up from germline, CDR1 is MNHNS and CDR2 is SASEGT. The length of the CDR3 is 14 residues. Sequences were obtained from PBMCs. The clonotype comes from a man between 40 and 49 years old in good health and CMV-seronegative. This chain joins TRBV6-1 and TRBJ1-1; D is unresolved. The chain's CDR3 is CASSVQDPWTEAFF. The CDR3 nucleotides are TGTGCCAGCAGTGTTCAGGATCCTTGGACTGAAGCTTTCTTT.